The rows below give T cell receptor beta chains drawn from one sample of a study of T cell repertoires in cytomegalovirus infection. Each CDR3 protein gets one entry after TCRdb re-called the reads with MiXCR. The sample yields 150,000 to 200,000 distinct CDR3 sequences, approximately 15% seen once. Sequences were obtained from PBMCs. These receptors all come from a human donor in good health (CMV status not recorded). Some clones in this sample may be carry-over from other donors' samples. CDR3s include the opening cysteine and the closing phenylalanine or tryptophan. The D gene is left open where the match is weak. For some rows the clone size is stated as once, few or many, or as a class when expanded; others skip it.

V	J	size	D	DNA	CDR3
TRBV29-1	TRBJ2-7	few	-	TGCAGCGTTGAAGAGGGAGCCTACGAGCAGTACTTC	CSVEEGAYEQYF
TRBV7-8	TRBJ2-1	many	-	TGTGCCAGCAGCCCCAGACCTGGGTACAATGAGCAGTTCTTC	CASSPRPGYNEQFF
TRBV7-2	TRBJ2-5	many	-	TGTGCCAGCACCCCATCTGGAGGGCCGGGAAAGACCCAGTACTTC	CASTPSGGPGKTQYF
TRBV28	TRBJ1-2	many	-	TGTGCCATCAACAGGGAAGGGAGTGGCTACACCTTC	CAINREGSGYTF
TRBV7-2	TRBJ2-7	many	TRBD1	TGTGCCAGCAGCTTAAAACGGACAGGGACCCACGAGCAGTACTTC	CASSLKRTGTHEQYF
TRBV6-2/TRBV6-3	TRBJ2-2	many	TRBD2	TGTGCCAGCAGCTCTTCGGGAGGGAAAAACACCGGGGAGCTGTTTTTT	CASSSSGGKNTGELFF
TRBV25-1	TRBJ1-1	-	TRBD1	TGTGCCAGCAGTGAATATCTCCCGGGACAGGGAAAGGCTTTCTTT	CASSEYLPGQGKAFF
TRBV7-9	TRBJ2-1	many	TRBD1	TGTGCCAGCAGCCCCCTTCCAGGGGGCTCCTACAATGAGCAGTTCTTC	CASSPLPGGSYNEQFF
TRBV7-2	TRBJ2-7	many	-	TGTGCCAGCAGCTTTTACCCCTACGAGCAGTACTTC	CASSFYPYEQYF
TRBV7-2	TRBJ2-7	many	-	TGTGCCAGCAGCTCCGGACCGAGAGAGCAGTACTTC	CASSSGPREQYF
TRBV29-1	TRBJ2-5	few	-	TGCAGCGGCGATCGTGGGTTTGGGGAGACCCAGTACTTC	CSGDRGFGETQYF
TRBV7-8	TRBJ2-2	many	-	TGTGCCAGCAGCTCTTCCACGTTTTACACCGGGGAGCTGTTTTTT	CASSSSTFYTGELFF
TRBV7-4	TRBJ2-4	few	TRBD1	TGTGCCAGCAGCTTGGGGACAGGGGTGAAAAACATTCAGTACTTC	CASSLGTGVKNIQYF
TRBV18	TRBJ2-7	-	-	TGTGCCAGCTCTCCCGACCAGGGGCTTCCGCGTTACGAGCAGTACTTC	CASSPDQGLPRYEQYF
TRBV10-3	TRBJ1-1	many	-	TGTGCCATCAGTGAAGGCAGGACCGAAGAAGCTTTCTTT	CAISEGRTEEAFF
TRBV20-1	TRBJ1-5	few	TRBD1	TGCAGTGTGGGGACAGGAGTCAATCAGCCCCAGCATTTT	CSVGTGVNQPQHF
TRBV29-1	TRBJ2-7	-	-	TGCAGCGTTGCACACTCCTACGAGCAGTACTTC	CSVAHSYEQYF
TRBV6-2/TRBV6-3	TRBJ2-7	many	-	TGTGCCAGCAAAACGGGATTTGGGCTCGAGCAGTACTTC	CASKTGFGLEQYF
TRBV28	TRBJ2-5	-	-	TGTGCCAGCAGTTTAGCATCCGGGAGAAAGCAAGAGACCCAGTACTTC	CASSLASGRKQETQYF
TRBV20-1	TRBJ2-3	many	-	TGCAGTGCTATATCACCTAGCACAGATACGCAGTATTTT	CSAISPSTDTQYF
TRBV7-8	TRBJ2-3	many	-	TGTGCCAGCAGCTTATATCGGGCCACGCAGTATTTT	CASSLYRATQYF
TRBV29-1	TRBJ2-6	few	TRBD1	TGCAGCGTAGCGACAGGGGGCACGAGGGGGGCCAACGTCCTGACTTTC	CSVATGGTRGANVLTF
TRBV2	TRBJ1-4	few	-	TGTGCCAGCGCCCCGGCCCTCGAAAAACTGTTTTTT	CASAPALEKLFF
TRBV7-2	TRBJ2-1	few	TRBD2	TGTGCCAGCAGTCCAGGGGGACTAGCGGGAGGAAATGAGCAGTTCTTC	CASSPGGLAGGNEQFF
TRBV7-3	TRBJ1-2	-	-	TGTGACAGCAGCCAAGAGTCGGCTTATGGCTACACCTTC	CDSSQESAYGYTF
TRBV7-9	TRBJ1-4	many	-	TGTGCCAGCAGCTTACCCCCAGACCCAACTAATGAAAAACTGTTTTTT	CASSLPPDPTNEKLFF
TRBV20-1	TRBJ1-1	few	-	TGCAGTCCTTCTTCGGGGAACACTGAAGCTTTCTTT	CSPSSGNTEAFF
TRBV28	TRBJ1-5	-	TRBD1	TGTGCCAGCAGTTTAGGCGGACAGGCCGGCAATCAGCCCCAGCATTTT	CASSLGGQAGNQPQHF
TRBV6-1	TRBJ2-1	few	-	TGTGCCAGCAGTAATGGACAGAGCGTCTACAATGAGCAGTTCTTC	CASSNGQSVYNEQFF
TRBV7-2	TRBJ2-4	many	-	TGTGCCAGCAGCTTAGATGGGTCGACAGGCCTAGTTCAGTACTTC	CASSLDGSTGLVQYF
TRBV7-2	TRBJ2-5	many	-	TGTGCCAGCAGCTTAGCACAGACGAAGACCCAGTACTTC	CASSLAQTKTQYF
TRBV14	TRBJ1-4	few	TRBD1	TGTGCCAGCAGCCACCCGACAGGGACGGTCGGAGAAAAACTGTTTTTT	CASSHPTGTVGEKLFF
TRBV28	TRBJ2-5	-	TRBD2	TGTGCCAGCAGTCCATTAGCGGGAGCGGAGACCCAGTACTTC	CASSPLAGAETQYF
TRBV6-5	TRBJ1-2	few	TRBD1	TGTGCCAGCAGTTATTTCGACAGGGGTGGTGGCTACACCTTC	CASSYFDRGGGYTF
TRBV14	TRBJ1-2	few	-	TGTGCCAGCAGCCAACGGGGGAACTATGGCTACACCTTC	CASSQRGNYGYTF
TRBV7-2	TRBJ1-1	many	-	TGTGCCAGCAGCTTAGAAGCCCGGCGGGACACTGAAGCTTTCTTT	CASSLEARRDTEAFF
TRBV7-2	TRBJ2-3	-	-	TGTGCCAGCTACACCCCGATCCGGGCTCCCCCCCACACAGATACGCAGTATTTT	CASYTPIRAPPHTDTQYF
TRBV7-8	TRBJ2-2	few	-	TGTGCCAGCAGTTCTACCGGGGCACGTGTAGGGGAGCTGTTTTTT	CASSSTGARVGELFF
TRBV29-1	TRBJ2-4	many	TRBD1	TGCAGCGGACAGGGGGCCGGAAACATTCAGTACTTC	CSGQGAGNIQYF
TRBV29-1	TRBJ2-3	-	-	TGCAGCCTCGAAAACAGAGATACGCAGTATTTT	CSLENRDTQYF
TRBV27	TRBJ2-3	-	TRBD2	TGTGCCAGCAGTTTAAGGACTAGCGGGAGGGCCCTCACAGATACGCAGTATTTT	CASSLRTSGRALTDTQYF
TRBV7-9	TRBJ2-1	many	-	TGTGCCAGCAGCCCCCCCAGGGACAATGAGCAGTTCTTC	CASSPPRDNEQFF